The 31 T cell receptor beta chains presented below share a single source sample, sequenced in a study of CD8 T cells in Susac syndrome. Random hexamers were used to reverse transcribe an amount of about 0.45 to 1 ug RNA. TCRdb itself ran the immunoSEQ multiplex PCR reads through MiXCR, one entry per CDR3 protein. This table holds approximately 210,000 distinct CDR3 sequences, 95% found once. The source material was CD4+ T cells from PBMCs. The source is a human donor with multiple sclerosis.

CDR3 bases: TGTGCCATCGGATTCGGGAGTGGGGTCAATGAGCAGTTCTTC. The encoded protein is CAIGFGSGVNEQFF. The genes are TRBV10-3 and TRBJ2-1; tentative D call: TRBD2 (6 bases). Trimming removed 8 bases from V and 6 bases from J, with 17 bases in between. The length of the CDR3 is 14 residues. The germline V gene encodes CDR1 ENHRY and CDR2 SYGVKD.

The chain couples TRBV9 to TRBJ1-6, with D uncertain. Germline loops: CDR1 SGDLS, CDR2 YYNGEE. This CDR3 is 14 amino acids long. V lost 0 bases and J lost 8, with 9 bases in between. CDR3 DNA sequence: TGTGCCAGCAGCGTAGCTACGACCGATTCACCCCTCCACTTT. It translates to CASSVATTDSPLHF.

The chain carries TRBV29-1 and TRBJ2-7, with 8 bases fitting TRBD1. The V segment lost 7 bases and the J segment 0 bases; nucleotides outside the gene matches: 8. The CDR3 is 14 residues long. Germline loops: CDR1 SQVTM, CDR2 ANQGSEA. CDR3 nucleotide sequence: TGCAGCGCCGCCGGGGACAGGAGCTCCTACGAGCAGTACTTC. Its protein is CSAAGDRSSYEQYF.

The chain recombines TRBV9 with TRBJ2-1, with TRBD2 matching 10 bases. Trimming removed 0 bases from V and 8 bases from J; junction bases left unmatched: 2. Per germline, CDR1 SGDLS and CDR2 YYNGEE. The CDR3 length is 14 residues. The CDR3 bases are TGTGCCAGCAGCGTAGCTAGCGGGGGCGATGAGCAGTTCTTC. Its translation: CASSVASGGDEQFF.

The genes are TRBV29-1 and TRBJ2-7; D uncertain. The length of the CDR3 is 11 residues. Germline CDR1 and CDR2: SQVTM and ANQGSEA. V shed 3 bases and J shed 3 bases, with 6 bases lying between them. CDR3 bases: TGCAGCGTTGAGGCAGACTACGAGCAGTACTTC. Translating gives CSVEADYEQYF.

This clonotype was recorded once. This sequence joins TRBV9 and TRBJ1-3, with 8 bases matching TRBD1. The CDR3 is made up of 16 amino acids. Trimming cost V 4 bases and J 0 bases; bases outside gene matches: 6. Germline loops: CDR1 SGDLS, CDR2 YYNGEE. For the CDR3, the DNA is TGTGCCAGCAGCTCCCGGGACAGGCACTCTGGAAACACCATATATTTT. The encoded protein is CASSSRDRHSGNTIYF.

V and J are TRBV15 and TRBJ2-5, with D unresolved. Trimming shortened V by 3 bases and J by 2 bases, and 7 bases separated the two germline ends. Germline assignment: CDR1 LNHNV and CDR2 YYDKDF (reference sequence). The CDR3 covers 13 residues. CDR3 residues: CATSSPPQETQYF. In DNA form, the CDR3 reads TGTGCCACCAGCAGCCCTCCACAAGAGACCCAGTACTTC.

The chain employs TRBV2 and TRBJ2-7, with 7 bases identical to TRBD1. CDR3 length: 14 residues. Trimming at V came to 8 bases and at J to 5 bases, leaving 12 bases not matched to a gene. Per germline, CDR1 SNHLY and CDR2 FYNNEI. The CDR3 bases are TGTGCCAGCGCGGACAGGATTGTTTCCAACGAGCAGTACTTC. It is translated as CASADRIVSNEQYF.

The chain employs TRBV7-2 and TRBJ1-1, with no clear D. The CDR3 runs 14 residues. Germline V gives CDR1 SGHTA, CDR2 FQGNSA. Trimming took off 1 base at V and 2 bases at J, with 8 bases between the two ends. In DNA form, the CDR3 reads TGTGCCAGCAGCTTAGTCTTTGGAAACACTGAAGCTTTCTTT. Translating it yields CASSLVFGNTEAFF.

The chain is built from TRBV30 and TRBJ2-7; 13 bases agree with TRBD2. The V and J ends lost 0 bases and 6 bases, in that order; junction bases with no gene match: 5. CDR1 is GTSNPN, CDR2 SVGIG, per germline (reference sequence). The CDR3 totals 15 residues. This chain's CDR3 is CAWSVRTSGSSEQYF. CDR3 nucleotide sequence: TGTGCCTGGAGTGTACGGACTAGCGGGAGCAGCGAGCAGTACTTC.

This chain uses TRBV29-1 with TRBJ1-1; a possible D gene is TRBD1 (5 bases). The CDR3 contains 13 residues. The germline CDR1 and CDR2 sequences are SQVTM and ANQGSEA. The ends were cut back, 4 bases at V and 0 bases at J, with 9 bases in the middle. The chain's CDR3 is CSVGRGLNTEAFF. CDR3 nucleotides: TGCAGCGTTGGTCGGGGACTGAACACTGAAGCTTTCTTT.

This clonotype turned up a few times. The gene calls are TRBV18 and TRBJ1-1; D is unclear. The CDR3 contains 14 residues. The germline V and J ends were trimmed by 3 bases and 1 base, with 9 bases remaining between them. Germline V gene lookup returns CDR1 KGHSH and CDR2 LQKENI. The CDR3: CASSPASENTEAFF. In DNA form, the CDR3 reads TGTGCCAGCTCACCGGCCAGTGAGAACACTGAAGCTTTCTTT.

In DNA form, the CDR3 reads TGTGCCAGCAGCTGGTCGGGACAAGGCTACACCTTC. It specifies CASSWSGQGYTF. The genes are TRBV5-8 and TRBJ1-2; D is possibly TRBD1 (6 bases). The CDR3 runs to 12 residues. Trimming pared 3 bases from V and 8 bases from J, leaving 11 bases between. Germline V gene data show CDR1 as SGHTS and CDR2 as YDEGEE.

The chain joins TRBV7-8 to TRBJ2-4; 8 nucleotides line up with TRBD2. CDR3 length: 17 amino acids. The germline V gene encodes CDR1 SGHVS and CDR2 FQNEAQ. The V gene end was trimmed by 5 bases and the J gene end by 0 bases; junction bases not matched to a gene: 9. The CDR3 nucleotides are TGTGCCAGCAGCCCCCAACTAGCGGCCCTAGCCAAAAACATTCAGTACTTC. Translating it yields CASSPQLAALAKNIQYF.

The chain joins TRBV5-4 to TRBJ2-7, with 14 nucleotides matching TRBD2. The germline V gene encodes CDR1 SGHNT and CDR2 YYREEE (reference sequence). The CDR3 runs to 16 residues. With 0 bases clipped from V and 2 bases from J, the junction kept 1 base outside the gene matches. CDR3 in amino acids: CASSLATSGRAYEQYF. The CDR3 nucleotides read TGTGCCAGCAGCTTGGCGACTAGCGGGAGGGCCTACGAGCAGTACTTC. Variable domain in full (rest from reference TRBV5-4 and TRBJ2-7): ETGVTQSPTHLIKTRGQQVTLRCSSQSGHNTVSWYQQALGQGPQFIFQYYREEENGRGNFPPRFSGLQFPNYSSELNVNALELDDSALYLCASSLATSGRAYEQYFGPGTRLTVT.

The J gene is TRBJ2-5, the V gene TRBV3-1; 8 bases agree with TRBD1. The CDR3 loop spans 15 amino acids. After removal of 2 bases from V and 3 bases from J, the junction contained 5 bases not matched to a gene. Germline loops: CDR1 LGHDT, CDR2 YNNKEL (reference sequence). The CDR3 region is CASSQPDRGEETQYF. In nucleotides, the CDR3 is TGTGCCAGCAGCCAACCCGACAGGGGAGAAGAGACCCAGTACTTC.

The rearrangement joins TRBV18 to TRBJ1-2, with 7 bases lining up with TRBD1. Germline CDR1 and CDR2: KGHSH and LQKENI. This CDR3 has 13 residues. Losses at the gene ends were 3 bases for V and 4 bases for J; bases not matched to a gene: 2. This chain's CDR3 is CASSPDRVYGYTF. For the CDR3, the DNA is TGTGCCAGCTCACCTGACAGGGTCTATGGCTACACCTTC. The entire variable domain, with the rest obtained from reference TRBV18 and TRBJ1-2, is as follows: NAGVMQNPRHLVRRRGQEARLRCSPMKGHSHVYWYRQLPEEGLKFMVYLQKENIIDESGMPKERFSAEFPKEGPSILRIQQVVRGDSAAYFCASSPDRVYGYTFGSGTRLTVV.

The chain has TRBV2 and TRBJ2-7, with 11 bases identical to TRBD2. Germline V gene lookup returns CDR1 SNHLY and CDR2 FYNNEI. There are 15 residues in the CDR3. J lost 3 bases, V lost 6 bases, and 7 bases had no gene match. CDR3 nucleotides: TGTGCCAGCAGCAGTCTAGCGGGAGGAAACTACGAGCAGTACTTC. Its protein is CASSSLAGGNYEQYF.

The J gene is TRBJ2-7, the V gene TRBV12-3 or TRBV12-4; no clear D gene. V lost 2 bases and J 2 bases, leaving 10 bases between the germline ends. This CDR3 has 14 amino acids. The CDR3 coding sequence is TGTGCCAGCAGTTTATTAGGGCCCACCTACGAGCAGTACTTC. Translation: CASSLLGPTYEQYF.

This chain links TRBV29-1 with TRBJ2-3, with D perhaps matching TRBD1 or TRBD2 (7 bases each). Germline CDR1 and CDR2: SQVTM and ANQGSEA. CDR3 length: 13 residues. V shed 8 bases and J shed 5 bases, with 17 bases lying between them. CDR3 protein: CSPGRGLGDTQYF. CDR3 nucleotides: TGCAGCCCGGGGAGGGGGCTTGGAGATACGCAGTATTTT.

This chain uses TRBV30 with TRBJ1-5; D might be TRBD1 (6 bases). Trimming cost V 3 bases and J 1 base, with 13 bases left between them. This CDR3 has 15 amino acids. Per the germline V gene, CDR1 is GTSNPN and CDR2 is SVGIG (reference sequence). The CDR3 DNA reads TGTGCCTGGAGCCCGGGGGGCAAAAGCAATCAGCCCCAGCATTTT. Its translation is CAWSPGGKSNQPQHF. Full variable domain (outside the CDR3, taken from reference TRBV30 and TRBJ1-5): SQTIHQWPATLVQPVGSPLSLECTVEGTSNPNLYWYRQAAGRGLQLLFYSVGIGQISSEVPQNLSASRPQDRQFILSSKKLLLSDSGFYLCAWSPGGKSNQPQHFGDGTRLSIL.

V gene TRBV29-1 combines with J gene TRBJ1-1; the D gene is possibly TRBD1 (5 bases). V was trimmed by 7 bases and J by 6 bases, leaving 12 bases between them. Germline lookup yields CDR1 SQVTM and CDR2 ANQGSEA. The CDR3 loop spans 11 amino acids. The CDR3 loop is CSAERGAEAFF. CDR3 DNA sequence: TGCAGCGCCGAAAGAGGGGCTGAAGCTTTCTTT.

This chain connects TRBV30 to TRBJ1-1; D possibly corresponds to TRBD1 (6 bases). V lost 4 bases and J lost 0, with 12 bases in between. CDR3 length: 14 amino acids. Germline V gives CDR1 GTSNPN, CDR2 SVGIG (reference sequence). DNA of the CDR3: TGTGCCTGGAAAGCAGGGGTCCTGAACACTGAAGCTTTCTTT. Translating gives CAWKAGVLNTEAFF.

The chain links TRBV28 to TRBJ1-1, with TRBD1 matching over 7 bases. The J segment lost 6 bases and the V segment lost 2 bases, leaving 0 bases of the junction unmatched. CDR1 MDHEN and CDR2 SYDVKM come from the germline V gene. CDR3 length: 12 residues. The CDR3 reads CASSLTGAEAFF. The CDR3 bases are TGTGCCAGCAGTTTAACAGGGGCTGAAGCTTTCTTT.

This chain uses TRBV4-2 with TRBJ1-1, with D unresolved. V was cut by 0 bases and J by 0 bases, with 5 bases left in between. Per the germline V gene, CDR1 is LGHNA and CDR2 is YNFKEQ. There are 14 residues in the CDR3. The CDR3 region is CASSQDRVNTEAFF. For the CDR3, the DNA is TGTGCCAGCAGCCAAGATCGAGTGAACACTGAAGCTTTCTTT.

This clonotype was observed once. The chain is built from TRBV27 and TRBJ2-1; TRBD2 might be the D (5 bases). V was pared by 4 bases and J by 9 bases, with 13 bases between. The CDR3 is 13 amino acids. Germline V lookup: CDR1 MNHEY, CDR2 SMNVEV (reference sequence). CDR3 nucleotide sequence: TGTGCCAGCAGTTCACTAGATCGGGGTGAGCAGTTCTTC. It is translated as CASSSLDRGEQFF.

V and J are TRBV20-1 and TRBJ2-7; maybe TRBD1 (6 bases). V lost 6 bases to trimming and J lost 2 bases, with 11 bases between them. Germline CDR1 reads DFQATT; CDR2 reads SNEGSKA (reference sequence). The length of the CDR3 is 12 residues. CDR3 amino acids: CSADRTAYEQYF. The CDR3, as DNA: TGCAGTGCGGATCGGACAGCCTACGAGCAGTACTTC.

The rearrangement links TRBV9 to TRBJ2-1; D perhaps matches TRBD2 (5 bases). The germline V and J ends were trimmed by 0 bases and 15 bases, with 16 bases remaining between them. This CDR3 comprises 13 residues. Germline V gives CDR1 SGDLS, CDR2 YYNGEE. The CDR3 DNA reads as TGTGCCAGCAGCGTAGCTTTCGGGGTAGGCCGGTTCTTC. Residues: CASSVAFGVGRFF.

This chain connects TRBV12-3 or TRBV12-4 to TRBJ1-1; D call uncertain. The CDR3 has 11 residues. The ends were cut back, 7 bases at V and 1 base at J, with 4 bases in the middle. CDR3 sequence reads: CASIENTEAFF. Written as DNA, the CDR3 is TGTGCCAGCATAGAGAACACTGAAGCTTTCTTT.

The V gene is TRBV5-1, the J gene TRBJ2-7; D tentatively fits TRBD1 or TRBD2 (5 bases each). V lost 0 bases, J lost 5 bases, and 15 bases lay in between. This CDR3 region has 15 residues. The germline CDR1 and CDR2 sequences are SGHRS and YFSETQ. The CDR3 protein is CASSLAGAPQDEQYF. CDR3 coding DNA: TGCGCCAGCAGCTTGGCCGGGGCGCCGCAGGACGAGCAGTACTTC.

The chain links TRBV2 to TRBJ1-2, with D unclear. Trimming shortened V by 5 bases and J by 6 bases, and 7 bases separated the two germline ends. CDR3 length equals 11 residues. CDR1 is SNHLY and CDR2 is FYNNEI in the germline V gene. DNA of the CDR3: TGTGCCAGCAGTATCTTCGATGGCTACACCTTC. It codes for CASSIFDGYTF.